What follows are 27 T cell receptor beta chains derived from one specimen sequenced in a study of resident and recirculating memory T cells in vitiligo. Profiled with immunoSEQ multiplex PCR; TCRdb holds only in-frame clones, not every one. The sample records roughly 42,000 clones, 80% to 95% being singletons. Specimen: blood. These receptors came from a male donor with vitiligo.

The V gene is TRBV7-3, the J gene TRBJ2-4; 10 positions match TRBD2. The CDR3 is 17 residues long. After removal of 5 bases from V and 5 bases from J, the junction contained 12 bases not matched to a gene. Germline V CDR1 and CDR2: SGHTA, FQGTGA. The CDR3 reads CASSPGRASGGENIQYF. The CDR3 coding sequence is TGTGCCAGCAGCCCAGGCAGGGCTAGCGGGGGAGAAAACATTCAGTACTTC. Combining the CDR3 with reference TRBV7-3 and TRBJ2-4 gives the whole variable domain GAGVSQTPSNKVTEKGKYVELRCDPISGHTALYWYRQSLGQGPEFLIYFQGTGAADDSGLPNDRFFAVRPEGSVSTLKIQRTERGDSAVYLCASSPGRASGGENIQYFGAGTRLSVL.

The chain combines TRBV14 with TRBJ2-2, with TRBD1 matching over 8 bases. This CDR3 is 15 amino acids long. CDR1 is SGHDN, CDR2 FVKESK, per germline. V shed 3 bases and J 1 base; nucleotides not matched to a gene: 1. The CDR3 DNA reads as TGTGCCAGCAGCCACGGACAGGGGAACACCGGGGAGCTGTTTTTT. Translated, it gives CASSHGQGNTGELFF.

The chain couples TRBV4-3 to TRBJ1-2; 8 nucleotides line up with TRBD1. This CDR3 is built from 15 residues. Per the germline V gene, CDR1 is LGHNA and CDR2 is YSLEER. Trimming took 3 bases from V and 3 from J; bases not matched to a gene: 6. CDR3 protein: CASSHDPGGDYGYTF. In nucleotides, the CDR3 is TGCGCCAGCAGCCACGATCCAGGGGGCGACTATGGCTACACCTTC.

The rearrangement joins TRBV7-3 to TRBJ2-5, with 7 bases aligning to TRBD1. Germline CDR1 and CDR2: SGHTA and FQGTGA. Germline trimming cut 4 bases from V and 2 bases from J; bases unmatched to any gene: 7. There are 15 residues in the CDR3. The CDR3 nucleotides are TGTGCCAGCAGCTCGGGGACAGATACTCAAGAGACCCAGTACTTC. Translated, it gives CASSSGTDTQETQYF.

Only one count was recorded for this clone. The J gene is TRBJ2-1, the V gene TRBV18, with TRBD1 matching 9 bases. V dropped 4 bases and J dropped 7; count of bases not matched to a gene: 11. Germline CDR1 KGHSH, CDR2 LQKENI. The CDR3 loop spans 16 amino acids. The CDR3 loop reads CASSQIRGQGTNEQFF. In nucleotides, the CDR3 is TGTGCCAGCTCACAGATCAGAGGACAGGGGACAAATGAGCAGTTCTTC. Full variable domain (outside the CDR3, taken from reference TRBV18 and TRBJ2-1): NAGVMQNPRHLVRRRGQEARLRCSPMKGHSHVYWYRQLPEEGLKFMVYLQKENIIDESGMPKERFSAEFPKEGPSILRIQQVVRGDSAAYFCASSQIRGQGTNEQFFGPGTRLTVL.

The J gene is TRBJ2-3, the V gene TRBV4-1; perhaps TRBD2 as D (5 bases). CDR3 size: 15 residues. Germline lookup yields CDR1 MGHRA and CDR2 YSYEKL. The germline V and J ends were trimmed by 0 bases and 6 bases, with 13 bases remaining between them. Here the CDR3 DNA reads TGCGCCAGCAGCCAAGAGGACTTAAGGTCGGATACGCAGTATTTT. This gives the protein CASSQEDLRSDTQYF.

This sequence joins TRBV7-9 and TRBJ2-5; 9 bases align to TRBD2. Trimming took 1 base from V and 4 from J; bases not matched to a gene: 7. The germline V gene encodes CDR1 SEHNR and CDR2 FQNEAQ (reference sequence). The CDR3 extends over 16 amino acids. The chain's CDR3 is CASSLGAGGPRETQYF. The CDR3 DNA reads TGTGCCAGCAGCTTAGGAGCGGGGGGCCCTCGAGAGACCCAGTACTTC. Together with reference TRBV7-9 and TRBJ2-5, the CDR3 gives the full variable domain: DTGVSQNPRHKITKRGQNVTFRCDPISEHNRLYWYRQTLGQGPEFLTYFQNEAQLEKSRLLSDRFSAERPKGSFSTLEIQRTEQGDSAMYLCASSLGAGGPRETQYFGPGTRLLVL.

V and J are TRBV12-5 and TRBJ1-1; TRBD1 matches at 8 bases. Germline V CDR1 and CDR2: LGHNT, FRNRAP. CDR3 length: 13 residues. V lost 5 bases and J lost 6; bases outside the gene matches: 5. This chain's CDR3 is CASGHLQGAEAFF. The CDR3 nucleotides read TGTGCTAGTGGTCATTTACAGGGGGCTGAAGCTTTCTTT.

This clone was picked up one time. CDR3 nucleotides: TGTGCCAGCAGAAGGGGGGGGCTCTACAATGAGCAGTTCTTC. Amino acid sequence: CASRRGGLYNEQFF. J is TRBJ2-1 and V is TRBV11-3; D may be TRBD2 (7 bases). In germline, CDR1 is SGHNT, CDR2 YENEEA. CDR3 length: 14 residues. The V gene lost 6 bases and the J gene lost 3 bases, with 12 bases spanning the gap. The entire variable domain, with the rest obtained from reference TRBV11-3 and TRBJ2-1, is as follows: EAGVVQSPRYKIIEKKQPVAFWCNPISGHNTLYWYLQNLGQGPELLIRYENEEAVDDSQLPKDRFSAERLKGVDSTLKIQPAELGDSAVYLCASRRGGLYNEQFFGPGTRLTVL.

The genes are TRBV6-1 and TRBJ2-1, with 12 bases matching TRBD2. The CDR3 contains 16 residues. In germline, CDR1 is MNHNS, CDR2 SASEGT. With V trimmed by 4 bases and J by 1 base, 2 bases remained unmatched. The chain's CDR3 is CASSGLAGESYNEQFF. Here the CDR3 DNA reads TGTGCCAGCAGTGGACTAGCGGGGGAGTCCTACAATGAGCAGTTCTTC.

J is TRBJ1-6 and V is TRBV7-3; maybe TRBD1 (5 bases). Germline-derived CDR1 and CDR2 are SGHTA and FQGTGA. The CDR3 has 15 residues. Trimming removed 0 bases from V and 7 bases from J, with 10 bases in between. CDR3 amino acids: CASSLTGGENSPLHF. DNA for the CDR3: TGTGCCAGCAGCTTAACGGGGGGAGAGAATTCACCCCTCCACTTT.

The J gene is TRBJ1-1, the V gene TRBV5-1; 9 nucleotides agree with TRBD1. J was trimmed by 5 bases and V by 7 bases; bases with no gene match: 9. This CDR3 contains 14 residues. From germline, CDR1 is SGHRS and CDR2 YFSETQ. The DNA for the CDR3 is TGCGCCAGCGGGGCCTCGACAGGGGGAACTGAAGCTTTCTTT. Protein product: CASGASTGGTEAFF. The complete variable domain, with remaining parts taken from reference TRBV5-1 and TRBJ1-1, reads KAGVTQTPRYLIKTRGQQVTLSCSPISGHRSVSWYQQTPGQGLQFLFEYFSETQRNKGNFPGRFSGRQFSNSRSEMNVSTLELGDSALYLCASGASTGGTEAFFGQGTRLTVV.

The chain combines TRBV4-3 with TRBJ2-1; 7 nucleotides line up with TRBD1. The germline V gene encodes CDR1 LGHNA and CDR2 YSLEER. This CDR3 spans 17 amino acids. With V trimmed by 4 bases and J by 0 bases, 9 bases remained unmatched. In DNA form, the CDR3 reads TGCGCCAGCAGCCGTTATACAGGGGATCCCTCCTACAATGAGCAGTTCTTC. It codes for CASSRYTGDPSYNEQFF.

The chain carries TRBV6-1 and TRBJ1-1, with D unclear. The CDR3 runs 14 residues. The V and J ends lost 10 bases and 4 bases respectively, with 19 bases between them. Per germline, CDR1 MNHNS and CDR2 SASEGT. CDR3 region: CATILGRPGTEAFF. The DNA of the CDR3 is TGTGCCACGATTTTGGGGAGACCCGGCACTGAAGCTTTCTTT.

This clone has more than one count but fewer than ten. Other DNA sequences in this sample translate to the same CDR3. The genes are TRBV7-2 and TRBJ2-5; D gene ambiguous. V was pared by 3 bases and J by 5 bases, with 7 bases between. CDR3 length equals 12 residues. In germline, CDR1 is SGHTA, CDR2 FQGNSA. This CDR3 is CASSFNQETQYF. The CDR3 nucleotides read TGTGCCAGCAGCTTTAATCAGGAGACCCAGTACTTC.

The chain carries TRBV30 and TRBJ1-6; a weak D match, TRBD1 (6 bases). The germline gives CDR1 GTSNPN, CDR2 SVGIG (reference sequence). The CDR3 loop spans 20 amino acids. V lost 7 bases, J lost 7 bases, and 35 bases lay in between. CDR3 region: CASSTSRGPVAGSTNSPLHF. The CDR3 bases are TGTGCCTCCTCGACTTCCAGGGGACCCGTGGCAGGGTCCACCAATTCACCCCTCCACTTT.

This clone was observed once. CDR3 DNA sequence: TGTGCCTGGGCAATAGCGGGGGGGCGGGTGGATACGCAGTATTTT. This encodes CAWAIAGGRVDTQYF. The chain combines TRBV30 with TRBJ2-3, with 11 bases aligning to TRBD2. The V and J ends lost 5 bases and 6 bases, in that order; junction bases with no gene match: 10. The CDR3 is 15 amino acids. The V gene's germline CDR1 is GTSNPN and CDR2 SVGIG (reference sequence).

The chain uses TRBV4-2 and TRBJ1-5; TRBD1 is a possible D gene (6 bases). In germline, CDR1 is LGHNA, CDR2 YNFKEQ. V was shortened by 2 bases and J by 6 bases, with 17 bases between the two germline ends. The CDR3 loop spans 16 amino acids. The CDR3 DNA reads TGTGCCAGCAGCCAATCGTCAGGGGACGCGATTCAGCCCCAGCATTTT. Protein sequence: CASSQSSGDAIQPQHF.

This sequence joins TRBV5-4 and TRBJ2-7, with D maybe TRBD1 (6 bases). V was shortened by 0 bases and J by 4 bases, with 14 bases between the two germline ends. The CDR3 has 15 amino acids. CDR1 is SGHNT, CDR2 YYREEE, per germline (reference sequence). The CDR3 DNA sequence: TGTGCCAGCAGCTTGGGGGGGCAGGTGGGGTACGAGCAGTACTTC. This sequence encodes CASSLGGQVGYEQYF.

The chain recombines TRBV6-1 with TRBJ2-5; 11 positions match TRBD2. V dropped 4 bases and J dropped 5; count of bases not matched to a gene: 9. Germline V gene sequence: CDR1 MNHNS, CDR2 SASEGT. The CDR3 is 16 residues long. CDR3 sequence reads: CASSALSGGAGETQYF. The CDR3 DNA reads TGTGCCAGCAGTGCCCTTAGCGGGGGGGCCGGCGAGACCCAGTACTTC.

The chain links TRBV9 to TRBJ2-3; no definite D call. The CDR3 has 14 amino acids. V lost 0 bases to trimming and J lost 0 bases, with 5 bases between them. Germline V lookup: CDR1 SGDLS, CDR2 YYNGEE. The DNA of the CDR3 is TGTGCCAGCAGCGTAGATCCTAGCACAGATACGCAGTATTTT. Its protein is CASSVDPSTDTQYF.

V usage is TRBV13 and J usage is TRBJ1-2, with D tentatively TRBD1 (5 bases). Trimming took off 3 bases at V and 3 bases at J, with 17 bases between the two ends. CDR1 PRHDT and CDR2 FYEKMQ come from the germline V gene (reference sequence). The CDR3 extends over 16 amino acids. The CDR3 DNA follows: TGTGCCAGCAGCTTTTATACGACGCAAGGGGACTATGGCTACACCTTC. It is translated as CASSFYTTQGDYGYTF.

CDR3 amino acids: CATRTGTSYEQYF. The DNA of the CDR3 is TGTGCCACCAGGACAGGGACTTCCTACGAGCAGTACTTC. V is TRBV6-5 and J is TRBJ2-7, with 8 positions matching TRBD1. CDR1 and CDR2 from the germline V gene are MNHEY and SVGAGI. The CDR3 spans 13 residues. The ends lost 10 bases at V and 1 base at J; junction bases unmatched: 6.

The table lists this clone with a few counts. A read error may account for a junction end that differs from germline. The chain combines TRBV6-6 with TRBJ2-7; 8 nucleotides match TRBD2. Per the germline V gene, CDR1 is MNHNY and CDR2 is SVGAGI (reference sequence). This CDR3 spans 10 amino acids. CDR3 loop: CASTGGVMHF. The DNA of the CDR3 is TGTGCCAGCACGGGAGGGGTAATGCACTTC.

The genes are TRBV27 and TRBJ1-6; no definite D call. Deletions cut 4 bases from V and 7 bases from J, with 11 bases between. The CDR3 contains 14 residues. Germline V gene lookup returns CDR1 MNHEY and CDR2 SMNVEV (reference sequence). The chain's CDR3 is CASSWRSSNSPLHF. CDR3 nucleotides: TGTGCCAGCAGTTGGAGATCTTCGAATTCACCCCTCCACTTT.

This chain links TRBV6-1 with TRBJ2-5; possibly TRBD2 for D (5 bases). The germline CDR1 and CDR2 sequences are MNHNS and SASEGT. Trimming removed 5 bases from V and 5 bases from J, with 15 bases in between. The CDR3 extends over 14 amino acids. CDR3: CASSRTGWVETQYF. Here the CDR3 DNA reads TGTGCCAGCAGTCGGACGGGGTGGGTCGAGACCCAGTACTTC.

The chain has TRBV2 and TRBJ2-4, with TRBD2 identical over 8 bases. Germline V lookup: CDR1 SNHLY, CDR2 FYNNEI. The trim removed 4 bases at V and 7 bases at J, leaving 6 bases unmatched. The CDR3 spans 14 residues. CDR3 amino acids: CASSVRGGFNIQYF. CDR3 DNA sequence: TGTGCCAGCAGTGTTCGGGGGGGCTTTAACATTCAGTACTTC.